The 9 T cell receptor beta chains presented below share a single source sample, sequenced in a study of monozygotic twins with inflammatory bowel disease. TCRdb reprocessed the 5' RACE reads and keeps a single row for each CDR3 protein, giving no DNA. The listing records approximately 100,000 distinct CDR3 sequences. Input material: blood. The receptors derive from a human donor with ulcerative colitis or Crohn's disease, or a healthy co-twin of an affected twin (not recorded which).

The rearrangement links TRBV5-5 to TRBJ2-2. Germline assignment: CDR1 SGHKS and CDR2 YYEKEE (reference sequence). The CDR3 loop spans 15 amino acids. CDR3 sequence reads: CASSMNFANTGELFF.

The chain links TRBV20-1 to TRBJ2-1; TCRdb picks TRBD1, but there is no DNA to check that call. This CDR3 contains 16 residues. The germline CDR1 and CDR2 sequences are DFQATT and SNEGSKA (reference sequence). CDR3 region: CSARDRANLWYNEQFF.

The rearrangement links TRBV5-1 to TRBJ1-2; TCRdb designates TRBD1, a call that cannot be tested without DNA. The CDR3 totals 14 residues. Germline assignment: CDR1 SGHRS and CDR2 YFSETQ. The CDR3 sequence is CASSWSTGVDGYTF.

The rearrangement joins TRBV7-2 to TRBJ2-5; TCRdb selects TRBD2, and the lack of DNA leaves this call unchecked. CDR1 SGHTA and CDR2 FQGNSA come from the germline V gene. The CDR3 covers 14 residues. The CDR3 here is CASGPSARGETQYF.

The chain couples TRBV4-3 to TRBJ1-4. Germline lookup yields CDR1 LGHNA and CDR2 YSLEER. The CDR3 contains 14 residues. The CDR3: CASSQETSPGKLFF.

V gene TRBV6-2 or TRBV6-3 combines with J gene TRBJ2-2. Per germline, CDR1 MNHEY and CDR2 SVGEGT. CDR3 length: 14 residues. The CDR3 loop reads CASSYDGNTGELFF.

This rearrangement joins TRBV11-3 to TRBJ1-1; checking the TCRdb D call of TRBD1 is not possible without DNA. CDR3 size: 14 residues. In germline, CDR1 is SGHNT, CDR2 YENEEA. The CDR3 sequence: CASSNRDRDTEAFF.

The V gene is TRBV11-3, the J gene TRBJ2-2; TCRdb's D call of TRBD1 is untestable without DNA. Germline assignment: CDR1 SGHNT and CDR2 YENEEA. The CDR3 length is 15 residues. The CDR3: CASSSRGGRTGELFF.

V usage is TRBV18 and J usage is TRBJ2-2; TCRdb lists TRBD1, though no DNA is available to test this call. Germline V gene sequence: CDR1 KGHSH, CDR2 LQKENI. The length of the CDR3 is 20 residues. Here the CDR3 reads CASSPPLLPGGNTNTGELFF.